This TCR beta chain came from a study of T cell changes during pregnancy in multiple sclerosis. Assay: immunoSEQ multiplex PCR; the TCRdb copy retains only in-frame clones and omits some. The table lists around 80,000 clones, 92% of them singletons. The CDR3 is 18 residues long. The V segment lost 3 bases and the J segment 1 base; nucleotides outside the gene matches: 11. The V gene's germline CDR1 is PRHDT and CDR2 FYEKMQ (reference sequence). This sequence originates from a female donor with multiple sclerosis, enrolled in a pregnancy study. The sequences come from peripheral blood, collected before pregnancy. The gene calls are TRBV13 and TRBJ2-3; 9 bases are shared with TRBD2. Here the CDR3 DNA reads TGTGCCAGCAGCTTCGCGGTAGCGGGAGTTTTAGGCACAGATACGCAGTATTTT. The encoded protein is CASSFAVAGVLGTDTQYF. The full variable domain, in which reference TRBV13 and TRBJ2-3 provide the parts outside the CDR3, is AAGVIQSPRHLIKEKRETATLKCYPIPRHDTVYWYQQGPGQDPQFLISFYEKMQSDKGSIPDRFSAQQFSDYHSELNMSSLELGDSALYFCASSFAVAGVLGTDTQYFGPGTRLTVL.